The T cell receptor (beta chain) under discussion was sequenced for a study of OX40 agonist ivuxolimab in advanced cancers. Study-wide background: Two patients with cutaneous melanoma and one with hepatocellular carcinoma, three in total, showed partial responses.

Only a few counts were recorded for this clone. Its antigen is not known. General study points: On average, a greater number of expanded clones characterised CD8+ T cells relative to CD4+.

Here immunoSEQ multiplex PCR was the method, and the copy in TCRdb shows in-frame clones only, minus some. The data hold approximately 28,000 clones, with approximately 84% observed a single time. The CDR3 loop spans 14 amino acids. CDR1 and CDR2 (germline): LNHDA, SQIVND (reference sequence). The germline V and J ends were trimmed by 4 bases and 3 bases, with 12 bases remaining between them. The rearrangement links TRBV19 to TRBJ1-1; perhaps TRBD1 as D (6 bases). The sample consisted of CD4+ or CD8+ T cells sorted from blood, taken in a trial of the OX40 agonist ivuxolimab. The receptor was derived from an adult with an advanced solid tumor such as melanoma, head and neck, liver or kidney cancer. CDR3: CASSKDSLYTEAFF. In DNA, the CDR3 is TGTGCCAGTAGTAAGGACAGCCTGTACACTGAAGCTTTCTTT.